The clone carrying this T cell receptor (beta chain) was observed many times. Its antigen is still unknown. Whole blood was used without fractionation, so all unsorted peripheral T cells were included. The data were obtained in a study of HIV-infected patients and healthy controls. Points from the study as a whole: Size-matching overweighted rare events from HIV-infected data when comparing patients with controls.

Germline-derived CDR1 and CDR2 are MNHEY and SVGAGI. With 6 bases clipped from V and 8 bases from J, the junction kept 14 bases outside the gene matches. The CDR3 contains 17 residues. cDNA was made from approximately 500 ng RNA using alpha and beta constant primers. Alpha and beta chain libraries were made separately by chain-specific third strand synthesis with multiplexing indices. TCRdb recomputed calls from the 5' RACE reads with MiXCR, one row per CDR3 protein. Of around 7,800 distinct CDR3 sequences listed, approximately 6.1% were seen once; the top ten hold approximately 23%. The sample in question was blood, obtained before antiretroviral therapy. This receptor was taken from an adult with HIV infection. This chain connects TRBV6-5 to TRBJ2-4, with TRBD1 matching 12 bases. The CDR3: CASSPLGGTGGADIQYF. DNA of the CDR3: TGTGCCAGCAGCCCGCTTGGGGGGACAGGGGGCGCGGACATTCAGTACTTC.